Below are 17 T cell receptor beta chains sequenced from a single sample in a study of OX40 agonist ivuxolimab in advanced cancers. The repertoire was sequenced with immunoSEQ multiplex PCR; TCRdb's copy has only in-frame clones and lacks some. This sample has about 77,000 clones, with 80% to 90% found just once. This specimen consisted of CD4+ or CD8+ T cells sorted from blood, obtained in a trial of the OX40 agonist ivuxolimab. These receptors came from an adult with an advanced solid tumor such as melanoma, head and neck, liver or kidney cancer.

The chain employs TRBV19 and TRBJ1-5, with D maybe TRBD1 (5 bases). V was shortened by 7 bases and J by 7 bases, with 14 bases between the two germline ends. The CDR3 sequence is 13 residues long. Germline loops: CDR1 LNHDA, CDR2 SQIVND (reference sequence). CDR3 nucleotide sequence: TGTGCCAGTACCATTTCAAGGGGACAGCCCCAGCATTTT. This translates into CASTISRGQPQHF.

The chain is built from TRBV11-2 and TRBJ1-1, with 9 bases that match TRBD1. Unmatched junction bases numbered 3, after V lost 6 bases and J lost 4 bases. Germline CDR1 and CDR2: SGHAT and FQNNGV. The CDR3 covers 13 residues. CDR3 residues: CASRGQGSTEAFF. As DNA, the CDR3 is TGTGCCAGCAGAGGACAGGGGAGCACTGAAGCTTTCTTT.

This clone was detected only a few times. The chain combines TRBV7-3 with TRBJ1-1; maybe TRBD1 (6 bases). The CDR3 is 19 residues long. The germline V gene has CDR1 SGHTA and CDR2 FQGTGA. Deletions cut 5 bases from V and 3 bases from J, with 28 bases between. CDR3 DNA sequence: TGTGCCAGCAGCCCCGAGATAGGGGGGGGGCGAATGAAATACACTGAAGCTTTCTTT. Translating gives CASSPEIGGGRMKYTEAFF.

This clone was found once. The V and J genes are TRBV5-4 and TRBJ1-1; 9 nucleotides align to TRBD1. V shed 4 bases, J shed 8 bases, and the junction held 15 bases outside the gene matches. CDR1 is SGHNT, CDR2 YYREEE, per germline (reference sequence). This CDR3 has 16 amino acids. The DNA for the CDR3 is TGTGCCAGCAGCCGTAACCCGGGACAGGGAGGATTGGAAGCTTTCTTT. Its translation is CASSRNPGQGGLEAFF.

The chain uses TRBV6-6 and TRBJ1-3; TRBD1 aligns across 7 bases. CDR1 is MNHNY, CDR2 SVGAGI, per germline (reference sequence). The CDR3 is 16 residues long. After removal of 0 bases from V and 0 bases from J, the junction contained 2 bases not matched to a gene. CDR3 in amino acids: CASSYSTGNSGNTIYF. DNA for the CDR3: TGTGCCAGCAGTTACTCGACAGGGAACTCTGGAAACACCATATATTTT.

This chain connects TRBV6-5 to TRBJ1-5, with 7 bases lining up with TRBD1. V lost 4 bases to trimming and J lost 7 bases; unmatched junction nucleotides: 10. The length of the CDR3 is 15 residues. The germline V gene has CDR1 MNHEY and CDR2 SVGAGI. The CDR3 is CASSLLSGGDQPQHF. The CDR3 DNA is TGTGCCAGCAGTTTACTGTCAGGGGGGGACCAGCCCCAGCATTTT.

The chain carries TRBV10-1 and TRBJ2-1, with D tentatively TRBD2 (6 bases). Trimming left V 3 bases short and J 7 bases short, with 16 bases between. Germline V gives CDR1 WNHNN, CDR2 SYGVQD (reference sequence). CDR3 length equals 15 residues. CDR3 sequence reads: CASSDSLGGQNEQFF. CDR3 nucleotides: TGCGCCAGCAGTGATTCCCTGGGGGGTCAAAATGAGCAGTTCTTC.

The CDR3 nucleotides are TGCGCCAGCAGCCACGACGCCCAGGGGGGCTATGGCTACACCTTC. Amino acids: CASSHDAQGGYGYTF. The chain recombines TRBV4-3 with TRBJ1-2, with TRBD1 matching over 7 bases. Germline loops: CDR1 LGHNA, CDR2 YSLEER. V shed 3 bases, J shed 4 bases, and the junction held 8 bases outside the gene matches. The CDR3 has 15 amino acids.

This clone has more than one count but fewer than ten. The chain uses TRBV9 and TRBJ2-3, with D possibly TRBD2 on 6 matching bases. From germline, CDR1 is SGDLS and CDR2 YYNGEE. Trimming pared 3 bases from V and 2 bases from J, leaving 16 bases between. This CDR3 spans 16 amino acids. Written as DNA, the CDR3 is TGTGCCAGCAGCGCCCGCTCGGGGGAGTTCACAGATACGCAGTATTTT. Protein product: CASSARSGEFTDTQYF.

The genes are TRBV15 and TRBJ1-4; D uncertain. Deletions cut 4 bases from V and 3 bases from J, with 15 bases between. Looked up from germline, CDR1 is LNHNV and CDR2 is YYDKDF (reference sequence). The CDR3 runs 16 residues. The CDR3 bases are TGTGCCACCAGCACCGGGGATTTTGGCGCTAATGAAAAACTGTTTTTT. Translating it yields CATSTGDFGANEKLFF.

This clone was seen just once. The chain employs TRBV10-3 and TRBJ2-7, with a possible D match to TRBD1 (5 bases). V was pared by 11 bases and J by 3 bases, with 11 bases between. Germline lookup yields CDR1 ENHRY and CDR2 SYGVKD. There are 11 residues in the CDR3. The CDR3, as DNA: TGTGCCGCCCGACAGAGCTACGAGCAGTACTTC. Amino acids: CAARQSYEQYF.

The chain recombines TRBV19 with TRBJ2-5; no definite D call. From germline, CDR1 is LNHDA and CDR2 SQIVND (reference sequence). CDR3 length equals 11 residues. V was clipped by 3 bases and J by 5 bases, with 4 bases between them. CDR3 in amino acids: CASSMKETQYF. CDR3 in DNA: TGTGCCAGTAGTATGAAGGAGACCCAGTACTTC.

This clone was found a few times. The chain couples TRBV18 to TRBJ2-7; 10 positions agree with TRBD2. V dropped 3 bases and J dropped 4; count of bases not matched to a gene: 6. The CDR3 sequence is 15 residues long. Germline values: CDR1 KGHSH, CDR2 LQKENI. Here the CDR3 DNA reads TGTGCCAGCTCACCGCTAGCGGGAGAGGTTTACGAGCAGTACTTC. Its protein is CASSPLAGEVYEQYF.

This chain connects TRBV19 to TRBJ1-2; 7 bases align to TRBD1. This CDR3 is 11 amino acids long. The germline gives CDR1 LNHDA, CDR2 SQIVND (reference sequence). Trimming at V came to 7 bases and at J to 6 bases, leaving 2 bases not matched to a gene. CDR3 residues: CASTTGHGYTF. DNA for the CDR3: TGTGCCAGTACGACAGGGCATGGCTACACCTTC.

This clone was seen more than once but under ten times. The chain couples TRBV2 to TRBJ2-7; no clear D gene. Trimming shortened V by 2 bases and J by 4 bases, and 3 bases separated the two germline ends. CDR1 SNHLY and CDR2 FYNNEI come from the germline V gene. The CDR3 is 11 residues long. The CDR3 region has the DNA TGTGCCAGCAGTGAACTTTACGAGCAGTACTTC. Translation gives CASSELYEQYF.

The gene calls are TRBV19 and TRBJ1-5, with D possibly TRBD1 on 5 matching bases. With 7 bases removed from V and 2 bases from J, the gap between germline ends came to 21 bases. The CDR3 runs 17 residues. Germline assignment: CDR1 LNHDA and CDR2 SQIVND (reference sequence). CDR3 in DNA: TGTGCCAGTAAGGCGAACCTGGGACTCCCGGGCAATCAGCCCCAGCATTTT. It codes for CASKANLGLPGNQPQHF.

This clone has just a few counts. CDR3 region: CASGRGTGVTDTQYF. CDR3 DNA: TGTGCCAGCGGTAGGGGGACAGGGGTCACAGATACGCAGTATTTT. The chain has TRBV27 and TRBJ2-3, with 10 bases fitting TRBD1. There are 15 residues in the CDR3. CDR1 is MNHEY and CDR2 is SMNVEV in the germline V gene (reference sequence). J gave up 2 bases and V 8 bases, and 7 bases lay outside the gene matches.